This TCR beta chain was sequenced in a study of T cell repertoires in cytomegalovirus infection (dated by TCRdb to the late 2010s). Context from the whole study: Alongside well-studied HLA-B-restricted epitopes, the peptide stimulations were aimed at recently identified HLA-C-restricted CMV epitopes, whose presentation resists viral immunomodulation. Because public TCR beta signatures pointed to carriage of CMV infection together with the matching HLA type, the HLA type of each donor mattered for the analysis. The research as a whole found: In both this cohort and an independent cohort of approximately 350 donors, the cumulative frequency of public TCR beta family members distinguished carriers of CMV infection plus the relevant HLA type. The ex vivo response was dominated by HLA-C-restricted CMV-specific TCR beta clonotypes, which also provided the single most frequent clonotype in two of eight donors.

This clonotype turned up a few times. Its antigen is still unknown. There are no base qualities to consult, and no much larger clone falls within one base. TCRdb shows the sequencer as Illumina HiSeq 1500. TCRdb handled the public reads itself, with Q25 trimming in fastp and clone calling in MiXCR, and kept productive beta chains. Duplicate CDR3 protein sequences are folded into a single record with the most common DNA and genes. The sample profile shows about 770,000 distinct CDR3 sequences; 29% of them were found once. Around 13% of the sample is taken by the ten largest. V lost 4 bases and J lost 7 bases; the stretch between them is 10 bases long. The cysteine opens and the phenylalanine closes a CDR3 of 12 amino acids. Only the CDR3 portion is preserved as DNA: 36 bases, with reading frame beginning at the first base. Per the germline V gene (reference sequence), LNHNV is the CDR1 and YYDKDF is the CDR2.

The treatment or condition label, read with the paper, signifies: in vitro stimulation with specific CMV peptide epitopes to enrich CMV-specific T cells. This sample comprised cultured CD8+ T cells from PBMCs, obtained from culture after CMV antigen stimulation. The sequence is built from TRBV15 and TRBJ1-1; the D gene remains uncertain. The receptor comes from a human donor in good health (CMV status not recorded). Some clones in this sample may be carry-over from other donors' samples. The DNA sequence is as follows: TGTGCCACCAGCACAGTCGGGATTGAAGCTTTCTTT. Translated, this gives CATSTVGIEAFF.